This T cell receptor beta chain comes out of a study of T cell responses to AZD1222 COVID-19 vaccine. Germline V gives CDR1 SGHRS, CDR2 YFSETQ. The CDR3 length is 17 residues. The trim removed 3 bases at V and 5 bases at J, leaving 11 bases unmatched. Here immunoSEQ multiplex PCR was the method, and the copy in TCRdb shows in-frame clones only, minus some. Of roughly 130,000 clones listed, about 90% are singletons. The sequence derives from an adult in good health. This specimen consisted of peripheral blood, obtained on day 0 of AZD1222 vaccination. This rearrangement joins TRBV5-1 to TRBJ2-1, with 10 positions matching TRBD2. The CDR3 region has the DNA TGCGCCAGCAGCTGGGGGTTGAGCGGGAGGGAAAACAATGAGCAGTTCTTC. This codes for CASSWGLSGRENNEQFF.